The 7 T cell receptor beta chains listed next were all sequenced from one sample in a study of CD8+ T cells in alopecia areata. It was cDNA, reverse transcribed from extracted RNA, that served as the sequencing template. Clones were read by immunoSEQ multiplex PCR, and TCRdb kept only the in-frame ones, dropping some. Of some 170,000 clones in the sample, 58% were seen once. Described treatment: oral pan-JAK inhibitor, 5-10 mg twice daily. The source was CD4+ T cells sorted from blood, collected at roughly week 55, from a patient treated with tofacitinib. The receptors stem from a human donor with alopecia areata.

The chain carries TRBV29-1 and TRBJ2-2, with TRBD2 matching 9 bases. J lost 0 bases, V lost 6 bases, and 14 bases had no gene match. The CDR3 runs to 18 residues. CDR1 and CDR2 from the germline V gene are SQVTM and ANQGSEA. The DNA for the CDR3 is TGCAGCGTACTCCGGGAGGCAGCGGGGGGACCGAACACCGGGGAGCTGTTTTTT. Translating it yields CSVLREAAGGPNTGELFF.

The chain is built from TRBV6-5 and TRBJ2-5, with 11 bases lining up with TRBD1. J gave up 4 bases and V 10 bases, and 5 bases lay outside the gene matches. Germline lookup yields CDR1 MNHEY and CDR2 SVGAGI. CDR3 size: 13 residues. The CDR3 nucleotides are TGTGCCACTACGGGACAGGGGGGAGAGACCCAGTACTTC. It yields the protein CATTGQGGETQYF.

The rearrangement joins TRBV29-1 to TRBJ2-7; 7 bases line up with TRBD1. With 7 bases clipped from V and 3 bases from J, the junction kept 6 bases outside the gene matches. The CDR3 extends over 12 amino acids. Looked up from germline, CDR1 is SQVTM and CDR2 is ANQGSEA. In DNA form, the CDR3 reads TGCAGCGGTAGGGACAGAAACTACGAGCAGTACTTC. Its protein product is CSGRDRNYEQYF.

This rearrangement joins TRBV2 to TRBJ1-6; 9 nucleotides align to TRBD1. V was clipped by 7 bases and J by 7 bases; unmatched bases: 5. Germline CDR1 is SNHLY and CDR2 is FYNNEI. The CDR3 sequence is 14 residues long. The CDR3 here is CASTWTGENSPLHF. CDR3 nucleotide sequence: TGTGCCAGCACCTGGACAGGGGAAAATTCACCCCTCCACTTT.

V is TRBV7-3 and J is TRBJ1-6; D is undetermined. The CDR3 is 15 amino acids. Germline V CDR1 and CDR2: SGHTA, FQGTGA. The V and J ends lost 1 base and 6 bases respectively, with 10 bases between them. The CDR3 DNA is TGTGCCAGCAGCTTAAGCGCTGTGGCTAATTCACCCCTCCACTTT. This gives the protein CASSLSAVANSPLHF.

This sequence joins TRBV30 and TRBJ2-1; D may be TRBD1 (5 bases). The CDR3 contains 14 residues. The germline V and J ends were trimmed by 0 bases and 2 bases, with 8 bases remaining between them. Looked up from germline, CDR1 is GTSNPN and CDR2 is SVGIG (reference sequence). CDR3 region: CAWSVVGAYNEQFF. CDR3 bases: TGTGCCTGGAGTGTAGTAGGGGCCTACAATGAGCAGTTCTTC.

This clone was recorded only once. The rearrangement joins TRBV12-5 to TRBJ1-5; 8 bases are shared with TRBD1. CDR1 LGHNT and CDR2 FRNRAP come from the germline V gene. Trimming removed 3 bases from V and 3 bases from J; junction bases left unmatched: 7. This CDR3 contains 16 residues. The CDR3 here is CASGFGRDRPNQPQHF. DNA of the CDR3: TGTGCTAGTGGTTTTGGCCGGGACAGGCCCAATCAGCCCCAGCATTTT.